Listed below are T cell receptor beta chains from one sample, sequenced in a study of cytomegalovirus exposure and HLA in healthy donors. TCRdb's table, derived via immunoSEQ multiplex PCR, lists solely in-frame clones and lacks some. Found here are approximately 150,000 clones, 65% to 80% of them singletons; the top ten hold 3% to 4%. Material for sequencing was PBMCs. These receptors were taken from a male donor in good health and CMV-seronegative. The conserved cysteine and the conserved F or W are not part of the CDR3 here. Each record gives: V gene, J gene, clone size, CDR3 length, CDR3 protein. Clone size is stated in some rows and not others, as once, few, many or a class when expanded.

TRBV6-6	TRBJ2-7	NA	13	ASSMTSGGSYEQY
TRBV30	TRBJ1-2	NA	10	AWNRGDYGYT
TRBV2	TRBJ2-1	NA	14	ASSESQGGYYNEQF
TRBV2	TRBJ1-3	NA	13	ASTPGTGSGNTIY
TRBV6-1	TRBJ1-4	NA	13	ASLDRVFSNEKLF
TRBV7-2	TRBJ2-1	NA	15	ASSFRLAGGLYNEQF
TRBV6-6	TRBJ1-4	few	14	ASRRVRGQNNEKLF
TRBV18	TRBJ1-6	NA	14	ASSPPGQGSNSPLH
TRBV18	TRBJ1-2	once	12	ASSPDRGQYGYT
TRBV7-3	TRBJ2-3	NA	15	ASSPDRRGNPTDTQY
TRBV5-4	TRBJ2-1	few	11	ASSVRDTGVQF
TRBV5-1	TRBJ2-2	NA	14	ASSSGQEWYGGELF
TRBV7-2	TRBJ1-5	NA	11	ATGDSGNQPQH
TRBV10-3	TRBJ2-5	NA	11	AVGLAGGETQY
TRBV5-1	TRBJ2-5	NA	11	ASTVAGSETQY
TRBV5-1	TRBJ2-5	once	12	ASSLTGVRETQY
TRBV6-6	TRBJ2-7	NA	12	ASIPGQGYYEQY
TRBV2	TRBJ2-3	NA	11	ASSGLATDTQY
TRBV27	TRBJ1-2	few	12	ASSQDRVGYGYT
TRBV4-1	TRBJ1-1	NA	14	ASSQEAGTMNTEAF
TRBV28	TRBJ2-3	NA	13	ASSSPGSRTDTQY
TRBV9	TRBJ1-1	NA	13	ASSSSREMNTEAF